One sample yielded the 24 T cell receptor beta chains listed below, sequenced in a study of Graves' ophthalmopathy and Graves' hyperthyroidism. RNA transcripts provided the template for amplifying TCR beta CDR3 regions. An initial RT-PCR round employing HTBI primers preceded a second-round multiplex PCR. MiXCR, run by TCRdb on the multiplex PCR reads, gives a single entry per CDR3 protein. The table lists hundreds of thousands of distinct CDR3 sequences, about 24% of them singletons. The sample taken for sequencing was peripheral blood. The receptor source for this set is a woman between 18 and 30 years old with stable Graves' hyperthyroidism. Some clones in this sample may be carry-over from other donors' samples.

The chain employs TRBV11-2 and TRBJ2-3, with TRBD1 identical over 9 bases. V gave up 4 bases and J gave up 2 bases; unmatched junction bases: 7. The CDR3 contains 16 residues. Per the germline V gene, CDR1 is SGHAT and CDR2 is FQNNGV. CDR3 sequence: CASSSSGQGITDTQYF. In DNA, the CDR3 is TGTGCCAGCAGCTCCTCGGGACAGGGCATCACAGATACGCAGTATTTT.

In its sample, this clonotype was seen many times. The genes are TRBV2 and TRBJ2-7; D is possibly TRBD1 (6 bases). The CDR3 consists of 14 residues. The ends were cut back, 8 bases at V and 5 bases at J, with 19 bases in the middle. Germline V gene lookup returns CDR1 SNHLY and CDR2 FYNNEI. This CDR3 reads CASGDTVWAHEQYF. CDR3 bases: TGTGCCAGCGGGGACACTGTTTGGGCCCACGAGCAGTACTTC.

In its sample, this clonotype was seen many times. This CDR3 is CASSLRTRAWGNTIYF. The CDR3 nucleotides are TGTGCCAGCAGTTTGAGGACCAGAGCGTGGGGAAACACCATATATTTT. V is TRBV12-3 or TRBV12-4 and J is TRBJ1-3; D unresolved. This CDR3 has 16 amino acids. V lost 3 bases, J lost 4 bases, and 16 bases lay in between.

This clonotype was counted many times. This chain joins TRBV5-1 and TRBJ1-2; 7 positions agree with TRBD1. The CDR3 is 14 amino acids. V was clipped by 7 bases and J by 3 bases; unmatched bases: 9. Germline V gene sequence: CDR1 SGHRS, CDR2 YFSETQ. The chain's CDR3 is CASGLQGTDYGYTF. The CDR3 region has the DNA TGCGCCAGCGGATTACAGGGGACCGACTATGGCTACACCTTC.

The chain combines TRBV6-5 with TRBJ1-1; the D gene is possibly TRBD1 (5 bases). CDR1 and CDR2 (germline): MNHEY, SVGAGI. V gave up 0 bases and J gave up 0 bases, with 8 bases separating them. This CDR3 spans 15 amino acids. CDR3 loop: CASSYSKGLNTEAFF. As DNA, the CDR3 is TGTGCCAGCAGTTACTCGAAGGGGCTGAACACTGAAGCTTTCTTT.

The CDR3 nucleotides read TGTGCCAGTAGGGACAGTGGGGCGACCACTGAAGCTTTCTTT. This codes for CASRDSGATTEAFF. The chain carries TRBV19 and TRBJ1-1; D perhaps matches TRBD1 (6 bases). Trimming removed 6 bases at V and 4 bases at J, with 15 bases between. This CDR3 region has 14 residues. Per the germline V gene, CDR1 is LNHDA and CDR2 is SQIVND (reference sequence).

There are a few counts of this clonotype. The chain joins TRBV4-3 to TRBJ2-6; D call uncertain. Germline V gene data show CDR1 as LGHNA and CDR2 as YSLEER. The CDR3 length is 17 residues. Trimming removed 1 base at V and 1 base at J, with 11 bases between. The CDR3 DNA sequence: TGCGCCAGCAGCCAAGGTCTTGTGGGTTCTGGGGCCAACGTCCTGACTTTC. It encodes CASSQGLVGSGANVLTF.

Concerning this clonotype itself: Since no conserved phenylalanine or tryptophan closes the CDR3, a read error is the likely cause. CDR3 residues: CASSLYGTKAFL. The CDR3 nucleotides read TGTGCCAGCAGTTTATACGGAACGAAAGCTTTCCTT. The rearrangement links TRBV12-3 or TRBV12-4 to TRBJ1-1; no clear D gene. The CDR3 has 12 amino acids. Trimming removed 2 bases at V and 9 bases at J, with 10 bases between.

V and J are TRBV12-3 or TRBV12-4 and TRBJ2-2; D unclear. V lost 3 bases and J lost 6, with 11 bases in between. The CDR3 contains 14 residues. CDR3 region: CASSFSEAAGELFF. CDR3 coding DNA: TGTGCCAGCAGTTTCAGTGAGGCGGCCGGGGAGCTGTTTTTT.

This clonotype turned up a few times. The rearrangement uses TRBV20-1 and TRBJ2-5; D call uncertain. The CDR3 runs to 12 residues. Germline-derived CDR1 and CDR2 are DFQATT and SNEGSKA (reference sequence). The V and J ends lost 5 bases and 5 bases respectively, with 12 bases between them. The CDR3 reads CSAELVPETQYF. The CDR3 DNA follows: TGCAGTGCTGAGCTGGTCCCGGAGACCCAGTACTTC.

This clonotype was recorded a few times. The genes are TRBV6-1 and TRBJ1-1; D remains ambiguous. Deletions cut 6 bases from V and 3 bases from J, with 14 bases between. The germline CDR1 and CDR2 sequences are MNHNS and SASEGT. This CDR3 is built from 14 residues. This chain's CDR3 is CASSPGGSYTEAFF. The CDR3 DNA reads TGTGCCAGCAGCCCCGGTGGGAGCTACACTGAAGCTTTCTTT.

Ten or more counts support this clonotype. V and J are TRBV29-1 and TRBJ1-5; 7 positions agree with TRBD1. Germline CDR1 reads SQVTM; CDR2 reads ANQGSEA. V trimming: 3 bases; J trimming: 5 bases; junction bases outside the gene matches: 1. This CDR3 is 12 amino acids long. CDR3 residues: CSVDQGDQPQHF. The CDR3 nucleotides read TGCAGCGTTGACCAGGGGGATCAGCCCCAGCATTTT.

The rearrangement uses TRBV7-9 and TRBJ1-1; TRBD1 agrees at 9 bases. V shed 4 bases and J 9 bases; nucleotides not matched to a gene: 6. Germline assignment: CDR1 SEHNR and CDR2 FQNEAQ (reference sequence). The CDR3 has 13 residues. Here the CDR3 reads CASSWGQGEQAFF. In nucleotides, the CDR3 is TGTGCCAGCAGCTGGGGACAGGGCGAACAAGCTTTCTTT.

This clonotype has a count of ten or more. CDR3 amino acids: CSVAGGGMVWEQYF. CDR3 in DNA: TGCAGCGTGGCCGGCGGGGGAATGGTTTGGGAGCAGTACTTC. The chain is built from TRBV29-1 and TRBJ2-7, with TRBD2 matching 7 bases. The trim removed 6 bases at V and 7 bases at J, leaving 15 bases unmatched. This CDR3 has 14 amino acids. Germline CDR1 is SQVTM and CDR2 is ANQGSEA.

This clonotype was found many times. The chain employs TRBV30 and TRBJ1-5, with D possibly TRBD1 on 5 matching bases. CDR3 length: 14 amino acids. In germline, CDR1 is GTSNPN, CDR2 SVGIG (reference sequence). The V end was cut by 2 bases, the J end by 5 bases, with 13 bases between. In nucleotides, the CDR3 is TGTGCCTGGAGTTTGTGGGGAGGGGATCAGCCCCAGCATTTT. This gives the protein CAWSLWGGDQPQHF. The complete variable domain, with remaining parts taken from reference TRBV30 and TRBJ1-5, reads SQTIHQWPATLVQPVGSPLSLECTVEGTSNPNLYWYRQAAGRGLQLLFYSVGIGQISSEVPQNLSASRPQDRQFILSSKKLLLSDSGFYLCAWSLWGGDQPQHFGDGTRLSIL.

V gene TRBV19 combines with J gene TRBJ2-7; 9 bases agree with TRBD1. This CDR3 spans 14 amino acids. J gave up 6 bases and V 5 bases, and 8 bases lay outside the gene matches. The germline V gene encodes CDR1 LNHDA and CDR2 SQIVND (reference sequence). The CDR3 region is CASSDRDRVGEQYF. In nucleotides, the CDR3 is TGTGCCAGTAGTGATCGGGACAGGGTGGGCGAGCAGTACTTC.

The genes are TRBV4-2 and TRBJ1-1; D gene uncertain. This CDR3 is 12 amino acids long. Trimming cost V 4 bases and J 11 bases, with 14 bases left between them. CDR1 is LGHNA and CDR2 is YNFKEQ in the germline V gene. CDR3 sequence (DNA): TGTGCCAGCAGCCGAGGACCCCCCGGGGCTTTCTTT. Its protein is CASSRGPPGAFF.

The chain links TRBV28 to TRBJ1-1; no clear D gene. Germline V gene sequence: CDR1 MDHEN, CDR2 SYDVKM. The CDR3 runs to 14 residues. The V and J ends lost 2 bases and 5 bases respectively, with 12 bases between them. CDR3 bases: TGTGCCAGCAGTTTAATATCGAGAGGGACTGAAGCTTTCTTT. Encoded protein: CASSLISRGTEAFF.

This clonotype was detected many times. The chain links TRBV24-1 to TRBJ1-2, with TRBD1 as a possible D gene (5 bases). V was clipped by 5 bases and J by 2 bases, with 8 bases between them. Germline loops: CDR1 KGHDR, CDR2 SFDVKD. The CDR3 covers 13 residues. The CDR3, as DNA: TGTGCCACCAGTGTTGGACAAAACTATGGCTACACCTTC. It is translated as CATSVGQNYGYTF.

This clonotype occurred many times. This chain joins TRBV13 and TRBJ2-7; D gene unclear. The CDR3 consists of 12 residues. CDR1 is PRHDT and CDR2 is FYEKMQ in the germline V gene (reference sequence). Trimming pared 5 bases from V and 7 bases from J, leaving 12 bases between. The CDR3 DNA reads as TGTGCCAGCAGCACATTGGATGGAGAGCAGTACTTC. Translation gives CASSTLDGEQYF.

The chain links TRBV6-4 to TRBJ2-5; 8 bases line up with TRBD2. Looked up from germline, CDR1 is MRHNA and CDR2 is SNTAGT. The CDR3 is 13 residues long. The V segment lost 6 bases and the J segment 5 bases; nucleotides outside the gene matches: 5. CDR3 region: CASSAREAETQYF. The CDR3 DNA follows: TGTGCCAGCAGCGCGCGGGAGGCCGAGACCCAGTACTTC.

At least ten counts were recorded for this clonotype. The junction departs from germline at one end; a sequencing error may be responsible. This chain joins TRBV20-1 and TRBJ2-7; tentatively, D is TRBD2 (7 bases). Looked up from germline, CDR1 is DFQATT and CDR2 is SNEGSKA (reference sequence). The CDR3 consists of 14 residues. CDR3 DNA sequence: TGCAGTGCCAGAGAGGGGGGGCTACCCTACGAGCAGTACTTC. It is translated as CSAREGGLPYEQYF.

This clonotype was counted a single time. This chain joins TRBV20-1 and TRBJ1-1, with TRBD1 identical over 10 bases. Germline V gene lookup returns CDR1 DFQATT and CDR2 SNEGSKA (reference sequence). The trim removed 0 bases at V and 7 bases at J, leaving 8 bases unmatched. The CDR3 runs 15 residues. The CDR3 region has the DNA TGCAGTGCTAGAGATGGGACAGGGGAGTTGGGTGAAGCTTTCTTT. This gives the protein CSARDGTGELGEAFF.

This clonotype was observed many times. The CDR3 sequence: CSARVRNQPQHF. DNA for the CDR3: TGCAGTGCTAGAGTAAGGAATCAGCCCCAGCATTTT. The V call is TRBV20-1, the J call TRBJ1-5; D unclear. Trimming shortened V by 1 base and J by 4 bases, and 5 bases separated the two germline ends. Germline V gene lookup returns CDR1 DFQATT and CDR2 SNEGSKA (reference sequence). The CDR3 length is 12 residues.